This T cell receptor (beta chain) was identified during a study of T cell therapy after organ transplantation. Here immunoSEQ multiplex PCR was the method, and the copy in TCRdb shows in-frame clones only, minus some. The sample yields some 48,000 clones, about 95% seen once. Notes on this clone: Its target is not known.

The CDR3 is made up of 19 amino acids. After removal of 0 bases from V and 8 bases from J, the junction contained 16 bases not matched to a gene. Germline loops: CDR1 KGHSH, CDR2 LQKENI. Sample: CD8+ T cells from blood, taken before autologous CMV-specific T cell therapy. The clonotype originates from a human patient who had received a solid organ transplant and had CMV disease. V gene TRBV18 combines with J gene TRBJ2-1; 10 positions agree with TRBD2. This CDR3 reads CASSPPPSGSVRALDEQFF. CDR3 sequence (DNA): TGTGCCAGCTCACCACCGCCTAGCGGGAGCGTACGGGCCCTCGATGAGCAGTTCTTC.